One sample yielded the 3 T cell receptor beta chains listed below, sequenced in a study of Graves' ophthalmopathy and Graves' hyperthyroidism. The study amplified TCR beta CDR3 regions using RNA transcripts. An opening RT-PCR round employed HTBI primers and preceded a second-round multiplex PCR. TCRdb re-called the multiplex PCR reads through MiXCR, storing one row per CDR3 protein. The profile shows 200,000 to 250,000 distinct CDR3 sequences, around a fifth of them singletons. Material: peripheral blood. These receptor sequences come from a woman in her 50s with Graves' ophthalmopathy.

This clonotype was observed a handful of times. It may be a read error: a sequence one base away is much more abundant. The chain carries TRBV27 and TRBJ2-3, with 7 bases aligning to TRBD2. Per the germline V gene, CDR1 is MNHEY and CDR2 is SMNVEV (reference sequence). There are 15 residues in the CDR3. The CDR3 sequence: CAISSELAPTDTQYF. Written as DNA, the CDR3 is TGTGCCATCAGTTCCGAACTAGCGCCCACAGATACGCAGTATTTT.

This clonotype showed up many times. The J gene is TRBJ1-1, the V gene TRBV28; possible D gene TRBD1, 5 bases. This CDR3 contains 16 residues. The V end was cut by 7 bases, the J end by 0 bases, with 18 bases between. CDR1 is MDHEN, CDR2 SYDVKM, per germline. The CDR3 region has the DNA TGTGCCAGCAAAAATAGTTGGGGGACCTTGAACACTGAAGCTTTCTTT. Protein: CASKNSWGTLNTEAFF.

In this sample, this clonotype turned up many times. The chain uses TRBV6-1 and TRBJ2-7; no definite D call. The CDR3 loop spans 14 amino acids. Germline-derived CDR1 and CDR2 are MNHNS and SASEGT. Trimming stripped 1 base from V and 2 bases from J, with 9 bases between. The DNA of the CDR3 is TGTGCCAGCAGTGAAGATTGGACGGCCTACGAGCAGTACTTC. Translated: CASSEDWTAYEQYF.